This TCR beta chain emerged from a study of T cells in Graves' hyperthyroidism and ophthalmopathy. Study background: Specimen type is peripheral blood, collected at initial diagnosis prior to any treatment. General study points: For ophthalmopathy, model prediction preceded onset by a median around six months.

The CDR3 consists of 24 residues. V was clipped by 4 bases and J by 0 bases; unmatched bases: 25. Germline values: CDR1 MDHEN, CDR2 SYDVKM. It was RNA transcripts that yielded the amplified TCR beta CDR3 regions. The TCR CDR3 was amplified in a first-round RT-PCR using the HTBI primer set. TCRdb redid the calling of the multiplex PCR reads with MiXCR, one entry per CDR3 protein. The sample consists of about 300,000 distinct CDR3 sequences, around a fifth of them appearing once. Fresh peripheral blood, 9.5 to 10 ml of it, supplied the PBMCs. This clonotype came up many times. Antigen unknown. This rearrangement joins TRBV28 to TRBJ2-3, with 13 positions matching TRBD2. Sequencing input: blood. This TCR came from a man between 50 and 59 years old with Graves' ophthalmopathy. Here the CDR3 reads CASSYPGIAGAGTSGVTSTDTQYF. Written as DNA, the CDR3 is TGTGCCAGCAGTTACCCGGGCATCGCAGGGGCCGGGACTAGCGGGGTTACTAGCACAGATACGCAGTATTTT.